This TCR beta chain came from a study of shared clonotypes between healthy human individuals (dated by TCRdb to the early 2020s). For the wider study: A few men and a couple of women, aged 18 to 49 years, made up the cohort. Blood TCR repertoires of five healthy adults were deeply sequenced to estimate repertoire size and the extent of clonotype sharing between individuals. Libraries were prepared and TCR repertoires were sequenced by different laboratories using diverse techniques, in order to increase sequencing depth and limit assay-specific biases. Per donor, three plates each were used for CD4 naive and CD4 memory, two for CD8 naive, and one for CD8 memory. Per donor, leukapheresis produced somewhere between about 0.85 and 10 billion PBMCs. The study at large found these results: Sampling was restricted to blood, and TCR repertoires in tissues likely differ from the TCR repertoires found in blood. Naive subsets generally had larger estimated clonotype richness than memory subsets. Pairwise subsampling led to the expectation that sequencing depth would affect the degree of clonotype sharing among donors. Across several donors, roughly 5.4% of naive CD4, roughly 3.5% of naive CD8, about 2.3% of memory CD4, and approximately 0.4% of memory CD8 clonotypes were shared. Compared with non-shared clonotypes, the clonotypes found in all four sorted-subset donors had higher generation probabilities. Incomplete sequencing was indicated by rarefaction of sorted-subset datasets, despite the large sequencing depth. The small number of donors limited the genetic and exposure-history diversity represented.

As regards this clone: Its recognized antigen is unknown. No base quality information exists; no much larger clone differs at one position.

The donors were healthy, HIV-negative adults who had no recently reported acute infections or vaccinations. All donors were Caucasian adults living in Nashville, Tennessee, USA. Magnetic negative selection was used to enrich CD4+ T cells, after which naive cells were positively selected on CD45RA and the negative fraction became the memory subset. Blood was collected by leukapheresis, and PBMCs were isolated by Ficoll-Histopaque density gradient centrifugation and then cryopreserved in liquid nitrogen vapor phase. Analytical flow cytometry was used to check the purity and quantity of every magnetically sorted T cell population. From each sorted fraction, genomic DNA was isolated and quantified by UV absorbance on a Nanodrop 2000c. From the cysteine up to the phenylalanine, the CDR3 has a length of 13 residues. The entry retains the CDR3 DNA only, 39 bases that are in frame from base 1. Sequences SGHTA (CDR1) and FQGNSA (CDR2) are obtained from the germline V gene. V is cut back by 5 bases and J by 6 bases, with 7 bases in the junction unmatched.

Using the deep immunoSEQ assay, multiplex PCR amplified TCR CDR3 regions from genomic DNA. Extracted genomic DNA from each cell subset was spread evenly across all wells of several immunoSEQ 96-well plates, with each plate serving as a replicate. For sorted subsets, each replicate PCR was loaded with 200 ng genomic DNA, equivalent to 30,000 or so T cell genomes. The purified libraries were quantified using a Qubit 3.0 fluorometer, sized with a Bioanalyzer 2100, and then quantified again using the KAPA Library Quantification kit. Each immunoSEQ 96-well plate was sequenced on its own single-read 150-cycle Illumina NextSeq 550 flow cell. The study's own analysis went as follows. Because only junctional sequences without quality scores were contained in the immunoSEQ output, filtering matching that applied to full-length reads could not be performed. Sequences were annotated with PyIR, a Python wrapper for IgBLAST v1.9, and V/J genes and CDR3 were assigned using IMGT germline references. Reads with weak V/J assignments (E-value above 1e-6), missing CDR3, stop codons, out-of-frame junctions, or ambiguous translated residues were removed. V3J clonotypes were defined by identical inferred V gene, J gene, and CDR3 amino acid sequence. To compute the percentage overlap between repertoires, the number of shared unique clonotypes was divided by the size of the smaller repertoire. RTK rarefaction, the Chao1 estimator, and Recon v2.1 estimates of unobserved clonotypes were used to assess repertoire richness. Generation probabilities for all TCRbeta clonotypes obtained by the gDNA method from several donors were computed using OLGA. In TCRdb, the immuneACCESS table is reduced to in-frame sequences with V and J assigned. These tables do not hold every clone; where another copy was compared, an unresolved V gene accounts for under half, and the others remain unexplained. D and trimming come from the DNA, and the V and J calls and clone size come from that table. Recorded for this sample are over 850,000 clones; around 82% of them occurred a single time. The top ten hold roughly 0.56% of the sample.

This chain is built from TRBV7-2 and TRBJ2-7, and 7 junction bases match TRBD1. Sequencing was done on a sample of memory CD4+ T cells from PBMCs. This sample's cell subset or site label indicates: CD45RA-negative fraction. The source is a man between 18 and 29 years old in good health. Some clones in this sample may be carry-over from other donors' samples. The CDR3 protein is CASSPGRGREQYF. The DNA sequence is given as TGTGCCAGCAGCCCGGGAAGGGGGCGCGAGCAGTACTTC.